The clone carrying this T cell receptor beta chain was recorded only once. Its antigen is still unknown. This record comes from a study of T-cell memory formation after mild COVID-19. Overall study: The two donors had largely donor-specific TCR clusters.

TCRdb re-derived calls from the 5' RACE reads in MiXCR, one entry per CDR3 protein. Of about 250,000 distinct CDR3 sequences in the sample, less than 20% are singletons; the top ten hold 2% to 2.5%. The study, taken as a whole, reports: Researchers found some responding clones in pre-infection memory, a sign that cross-reactive memory joined. Day 15 to 85 contractors were CD4/CD8 balanced; later expanders leaned CD4+.

The V gene lost 6 bases and the J gene lost 4 bases, with 15 bases spanning the gap. The length of the CDR3 is 15 residues. Germline V gene sequence: CDR1 SEHNR, CDR2 FQNEAQ (reference sequence). The sample comprised PBMCs or a T cell subset sorted from them (not recorded which). This clonotype originated in an adult woman who had mild COVID-19 (a few samples of this study predate the infection). Cell type and time point are not known. This chain links TRBV7-9 with TRBJ2-2; D gene unclear. This chain's CDR3 is CASSYPLWVTGELFF. The DNA for the CDR3 is TGTGCCAGCAGTTATCCTCTCTGGGTCACCGGGGAGCTGTTTTTT.